This TCR beta chain was documented in a study of T cells after yellow fever vaccination. Findings and limits, study-wide: FACS-sorted repertoires could contain abundant clonotypes contaminating from the bulk population. There was a small share of clonotypes that showed up in both the CD4 and CD8 compartments.

This clonotype has more than one count but fewer than ten. Its antigen is not known. V lost 10 bases, J lost 9 bases, and 10 bases stayed unmatched. CDR3 size: 13 residues. Germline assignment: CDR1 LGHNA and CDR2 YSLEER. Researchers made TCR cDNA using 5'RACE template switching, and this step added a universal primer site and UMIs. MiXCR, run by TCRdb on the 5' RACE reads, gives a single entry per CDR3 protein. This sample has 350,000 or so distinct CDR3 sequences; approximately 8% occur once, and the top ten carry about 16%. The gene calls are TRBV4-3 and TRBJ2-1; 9 bases align to TRBD2. The sample here was PBMCs, taken about 41 days after the first yellow fever vaccination. This clonotype was obtained from a young man who received the YFV17D yellow fever vaccine. Here the CDR3 reads CATGRGGLGEQFF. The CDR3 DNA is TGCGCCACGGGGCGGGGGGGCCTTGGTGAGCAGTTCTTC.